A selection of T cell receptor beta chains follows, all from one sample in a study of identical twins. TCRdb analysed the 5' RACE reads with MiXCR anew, one entry per CDR3 protein. In the table there are 400,000 to 500,000 distinct CDR3 sequences, roughly an eighth of which are singletons. This sample also belongs to another study, concerning yellow fever vaccine responses in identical twins.

The material sequenced was CD4+ T cells sorted from blood. All receptors derive from a young woman in good health. Both conserved end residues are part of each CDR3. Fields, in order: clone size, J gene, CDR3 length, D gene, V gene, CDR3 protein, CDR3 DNA. A D gene is named only where the DNA matches it firmly. Only some rows state a clone size, as once, few, many or a class for expanded clones.

many TRBJ1-1 13 . TRBV5-1 CASSLNVDTEAFF TGCGCCAGCAGCTTGAATGTGGACACTGAAGCTTTCTTT
. TRBJ1-3 15 . TRBV5-1 CASSLGGLSGNTIYF TGCGCCAGCAGCTTAGGGGGGCTCTCTGGAAACACCATATATTTT
. TRBJ2-7 13 . TRBV6-6 CASSYDSFYEQYF TGTGCCAGCAGTTACGACAGTTTCTACGAGCAGTACTTC
few TRBJ2-7 15 TRBD1 TRBV12-3/TRBV12-4 CASSTGTGITYEQYF TGTGCCAGCAGCACCGGGACAGGGATAACCTACGAGCAGTACTTC
. TRBJ2-7 16 TRBD2 TRBV10-2 CASSDLRLALTYEQYF TGCGCCAGCAGTGACCTTAGACTAGCTCTTACCTACGAGCAGTACTTC
. TRBJ2-7 15 . TRBV7-2 CASSSPSGYSYEQYF TGTGCCAGCAGCTCGCCGAGCGGGTACTCCTACGAGCAGTACTTC
. TRBJ2-2 15 . TRBV12-3/TRBV12-4 CASSTGHLNTGELFF TGTGCCAGCAGTACGGGACACCTAAACACCGGGGAGCTGTTTTTT
. TRBJ2-1 15 TRBD2 TRBV6-5 CTSSYMVAGNGEQFF TGTACCAGCAGTTACATGGTAGCGGGGAATGGTGAGCAGTTCTTC
. TRBJ1-6 14 . TRBV6-1 CASSRAGGNSPLHF TGTGCCAGCAGCCGGGCAGGAGGGAATTCACCCCTCCACTTT
few TRBJ2-3 15 TRBD1 TRBV7-2 CASSFGDRVPDTQYF TGTGCCAGCAGCTTCGGAGACAGGGTGCCAGATACGCAGTATTTT
. TRBJ1-2 20 TRBD1 TRBV24-1 CATSDPKIRQGPGVLYGYTF TGTGCCACCAGTGACCCTAAAATCCGACAGGGCCCCGGCGTACTCTATGGCTACACCTTC